This TCR beta chain was identified in a study of CD8 T cells in ankylosing spondylitis. Whole-study findings and limits: In ankylosing spondylitis blood, a motif of about eight highly homologous TCR beta variants appeared characteristic. Both synovial fluid and blood in reactive arthritis had previously been reported to carry some motif variants. Peripheral blood held disease-linked clones only at relatively low frequency, and these were CD8+. Reportedly, matched ankylosing spondylitis synovial fluid was significantly enriched for disease-linked clones.

Note on this clonotype: Its target is unknown.

TCRdb reanalysed the 5' RACE reads using MiXCR and keeps one entry per CDR3 protein. The sample records more than 150,000 distinct CDR3 sequences, 9.5% to 15% being singletons. V was trimmed by 3 bases and J by 7 bases, leaving 13 bases between them. The CDR3 is made up of 12 amino acids. Per germline, CDR1 SQVTM and CDR2 ANQGSEA. The sequencing sample was made of blood, either unsorted or a sorted T cell fraction (not recorded which). This chain connects TRBV29-1 to TRBJ2-7; D gene unclear. The TCR sequence derives from a male donor with ankylosing spondylitis or in good health (not recorded which). The CDR3 loop reads CSVDPGPGEQYF. The CDR3 DNA reads TGCAGCGTTGACCCGGGCCCCGGGGAGCAGTACTTC.